What follows describes a single TCR beta chain. Its antigen remains unknown. The sample originates from a study of T cell responses to AZD1222 COVID-19 vaccine. The CDR3 loop spans 16 amino acids. V lost 5 bases and J 4 bases, leaving 19 bases between the germline ends. Germline V gene sequence: CDR1 SGHVS, CDR2 FNYEAQ. General study results and limits: Across the whole spike, CD4 TCRs peaked at regions 160-218 and 743-854. Every sample of the repertoires postdated the peak T cell response. There were mostly white British donors and more females than males, and clonal diversity was possibly underestimated.

Method: immunoSEQ multiplex PCR; TCRdb's copy keeps in-frame clones and lacks some. This sample carries about 100,000 clones, more than 75% of them seen once, and the ten largest clones take about 16%. The J gene is TRBJ2-3, the V gene TRBV7-6; tentatively, D is TRBD2 (5 bases). The material sequenced was peripheral blood, taken on day 0 of AZD1222 vaccination. The TCR was taken from an adult in good health. CDR3 nucleotides: TGTGCCAGCAGCCTCAGCGGACGTCCAAATCCAGATACGCAGTATTTT. Its translation is CASSLSGRPNPDTQYF.